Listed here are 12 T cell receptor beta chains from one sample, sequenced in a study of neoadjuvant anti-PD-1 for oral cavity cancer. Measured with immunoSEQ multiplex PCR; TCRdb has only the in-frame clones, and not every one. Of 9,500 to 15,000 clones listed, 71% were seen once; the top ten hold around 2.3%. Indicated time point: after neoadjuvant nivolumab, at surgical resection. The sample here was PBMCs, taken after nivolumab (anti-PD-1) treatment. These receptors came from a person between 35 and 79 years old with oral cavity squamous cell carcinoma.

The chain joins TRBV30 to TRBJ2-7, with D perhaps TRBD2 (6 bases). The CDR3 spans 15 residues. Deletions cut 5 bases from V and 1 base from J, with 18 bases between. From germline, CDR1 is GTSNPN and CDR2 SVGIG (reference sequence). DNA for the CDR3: TGTGCCTGGGGGGGAGGAGGTGCGCATTCCTACGAGCAGTACTTC. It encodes CAWGGGGAHSYEQYF.

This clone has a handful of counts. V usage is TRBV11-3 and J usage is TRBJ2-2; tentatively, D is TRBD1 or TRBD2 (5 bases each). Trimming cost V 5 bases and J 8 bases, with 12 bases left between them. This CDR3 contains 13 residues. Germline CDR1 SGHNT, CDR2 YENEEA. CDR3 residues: CASSQRDPGELFF. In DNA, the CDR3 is TGTGCCAGCAGCCAACGGGACCCTGGGGAGCTGTTTTTT.

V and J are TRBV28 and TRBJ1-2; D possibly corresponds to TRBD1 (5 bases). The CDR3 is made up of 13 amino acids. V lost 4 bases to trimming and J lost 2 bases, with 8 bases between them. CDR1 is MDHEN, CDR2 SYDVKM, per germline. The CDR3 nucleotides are TGTGCCAGCAGTTCAGGGCTCAACTATGGCTACACCTTC. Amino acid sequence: CASSSGLNYGYTF.

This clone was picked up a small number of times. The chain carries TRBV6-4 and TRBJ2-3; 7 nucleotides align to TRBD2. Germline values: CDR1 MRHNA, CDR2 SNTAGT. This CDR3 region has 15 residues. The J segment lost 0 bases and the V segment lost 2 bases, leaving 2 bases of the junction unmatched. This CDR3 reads CASSDGSGSTDTQYF. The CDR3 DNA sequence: TGTGCCAGCAGTGACGGTAGCGGGAGCACAGATACGCAGTATTTT.

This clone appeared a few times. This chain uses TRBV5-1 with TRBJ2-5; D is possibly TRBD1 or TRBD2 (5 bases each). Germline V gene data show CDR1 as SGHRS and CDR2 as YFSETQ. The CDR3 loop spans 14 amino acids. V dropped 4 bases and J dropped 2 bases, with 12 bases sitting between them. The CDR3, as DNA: TGCGCCAGCAGCCCGTGGGACGAACAAGAGACCCAGTACTTC. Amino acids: CASSPWDEQETQYF.

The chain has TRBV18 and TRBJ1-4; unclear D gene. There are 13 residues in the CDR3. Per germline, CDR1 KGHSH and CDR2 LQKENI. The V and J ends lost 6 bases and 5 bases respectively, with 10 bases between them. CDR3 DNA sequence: TGTGCCAGCTCCCCCGATGGGAATGAAAAACTGTTTTTT. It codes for CASSPDGNEKLFF.

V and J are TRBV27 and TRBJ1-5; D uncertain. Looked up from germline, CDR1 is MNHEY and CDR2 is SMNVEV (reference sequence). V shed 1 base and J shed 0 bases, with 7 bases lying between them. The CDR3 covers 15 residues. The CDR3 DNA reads TGTGCCAGCAGTTTATATGGGGTTAGCAATCAGCCCCAGCATTTT. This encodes CASSLYGVSNQPQHF.

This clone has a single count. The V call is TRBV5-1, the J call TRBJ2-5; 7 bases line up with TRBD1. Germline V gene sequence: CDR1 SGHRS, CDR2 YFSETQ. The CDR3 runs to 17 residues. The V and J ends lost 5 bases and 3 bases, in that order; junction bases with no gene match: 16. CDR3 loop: CASSLLFSGTVKETQYF. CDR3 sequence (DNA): TGCGCCAGCAGTCTGCTGTTCTCTGGGACAGTAAAAGAGACCCAGTACTTC.

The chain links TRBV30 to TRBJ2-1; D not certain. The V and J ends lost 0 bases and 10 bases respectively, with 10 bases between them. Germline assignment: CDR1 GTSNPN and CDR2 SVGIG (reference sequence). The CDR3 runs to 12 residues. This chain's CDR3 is CAWSVLPWEQFF. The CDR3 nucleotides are TGTGCCTGGAGTGTACTACCTTGGGAGCAGTTCTTC.

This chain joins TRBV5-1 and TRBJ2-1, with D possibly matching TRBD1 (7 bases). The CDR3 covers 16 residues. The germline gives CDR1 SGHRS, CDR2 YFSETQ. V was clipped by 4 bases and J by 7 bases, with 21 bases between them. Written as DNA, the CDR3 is TGCGCCAGCAGCCCGGTTCCTCGGGCAGGGGGGAATGAGCAGTTCTTC. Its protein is CASSPVPRAGGNEQFF.

CDR3 loop: CAWSRGQPNTEAFF. In nucleotides, the CDR3 is TGTGCCTGGAGTAGGGGACAGCCGAACACTGAAGCTTTCTTT. The chain has TRBV30 and TRBJ1-1; TRBD1 matches at 7 bases. The CDR3 extends over 14 amino acids. The V segment lost 2 bases and the J segment 1 base; nucleotides outside the gene matches: 4. CDR1 is GTSNPN, CDR2 SVGIG, per germline (reference sequence).

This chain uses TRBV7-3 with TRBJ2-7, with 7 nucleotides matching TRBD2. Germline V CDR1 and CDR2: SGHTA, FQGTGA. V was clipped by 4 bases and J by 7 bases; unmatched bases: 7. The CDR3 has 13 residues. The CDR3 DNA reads TGTGCCAGCAGCTGGACTAGGGGAGTGGAGCAGTACTTC. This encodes CASSWTRGVEQYF.